The present T cell receptor beta chain was sequenced within a study of blood T cell repertoires in COVID-19. Study summary: PBMCs, B-cell-depleted T cells, or T cells provided the cDNA or gDNA that made up the material.

Ages ranged from about 18 to 89 years, with residence in around 24 US areas. Clinical history as reported by participants underpinned cohort assignment. Original processing notes: Reference gene primer amplification yielded estimated nucleated cell counts. Produced via immunoSEQ multiplex PCR; TCRdb's table is partial and in-frame only. V and J calls and clone size are given by that table; D and trimming were obtained from the DNA. The top ten hold over 0.9% of the sample, which has some 410,000 clones, 88% seen once. Sequenced material: PBMCs or T cells enriched from blood (not recorded which). The receptor comes from a woman aged 25 to 39 with acute COVID-19.

The CDR3 sequence is CASRGTARTEAFF. The CDR3 DNA is TGTGCCAGCCGAGGGACAGCCCGAACTGAAGCTTTCTTT. V usage is TRBV6-5 and J usage is TRBJ1-1, with TRBD1 matching 7 bases. V lost 8 bases, J lost 5 bases, and 8 bases stayed unmatched. Germline CDR1 MNHEY, CDR2 SVGAGI. The CDR3 contains 13 residues.